Included here is one T cell receptor (beta chain) sequence, with context. This clonotype is a singleton in its sample. The antigen it binds to is not known. There are no base qualities to consult, and no much larger clone falls within one base. The CDR3 contains 14 residues, cysteine and phenylalanine counted. Only CDR3 DNA is held: 42 bases, read in frame from base 1. V is cut back by 5 bases and J by 7 bases, with 10 bases in the junction unmatched. The germline V gene encodes CDR1 DFQATT and CDR2 SNEGSKA (reference sequence). Libraries came from 5' RACE. The sample was run on an Illumina HiSeq 2500. A second 7 to 11 cycle PCR used a sample-barcoded 5' primer and a J-beta primer mix. A template-switch 5' adaptor carrying 12 random nucleotides introduced a unique molecular identifier onto each TCR beta cDNA molecule. Each sample yielded at least 2.5 million CDR3-containing paired-end reads. All of the RNA was converted into first-strand cDNA using the Mint cDNA synthesis kit, with a TRBC-specific oligonucleotide serving as the primer. All cDNA was treated with uracil-DNA glycosylase and then went through a first 18-cycle PCR with the universal primers M1SS and BC2_uni_R. The study's own analysis went as follows. For normalization, 1 million high-quality reads, each with a distinct molecular identifier, were randomly selected from each sample. Reads with shared molecular identifiers were discarded instead of being binned into consensus sequences. MiTCR, run with a Q25 quality threshold and the strictest error-elimination algorithm, handled CDR3 identification, clonotype clustering and error correction. Lower-bound total TCR beta diversity was estimated with a nonparametric unseen species model using Euler transformation. Clones were called with MiXCR by TCRdb after fastp trimmed the public reads at Q25, and only in-frame beta chains were retained. Here each entry gathers all rows of one CDR3 protein and keeps the most common genes and DNA. Clone size and V and J calls follow TCRdb, not the original study. The sample yields approximately 940,000 distinct CDR3 sequences; about 48% were counted once. Of the sample, 13% is held by the ten largest clones.

The donors were roughly 39 Caucasian individuals from Russia, aged roughly 6 to 100 years, who were systemically healthy. Around 10 milliliters of peripheral blood were collected from each donor into EDTA-treated Vacutainer tubes. Ficoll-Paque density-gradient centrifugation was used to isolate PBMCs, with at least 7 million per sample. Trizol reagent was used to extract total RNA from the PBMCs, yielding at least 5.5 micrograms per sample. Naive CD45RAhigh/CD27high T cell percentages were measured by flow cytometry on a PBMC aliquot from every donor. This sample was taken from a study of blood T cells in healthy people across ages (dated by TCRdb to between 2014 and 2017). For context, the study as a whole: In model experiments, roughly one uniquely barcoded TCR beta cDNA molecule per two T cells was captured by template switching. The study measured age-related changes in TCR beta repertoire diversity using deep sequencing normalized with unique cDNA molecular identifiers. Donors were grouped into four age groups: young (average about 15 years), middle-aged (about 40), aged (roughly 67) and long-lived (around 80). Donors of different ages were randomly distributed across sequencing lanes to avoid experimental bias. The study analyzed two additional independent replicas of 1 million unique cDNA reads from the same blood draw for two donors, one aged 18 to 30 and one aged 80 or older. Summary of the overall study and its limitations: As age increased, observed TCR beta diversity per million T cells dropped in a roughly linear way, and a significant reduction was already evident by age 40. Observed TCR beta diversity correlated strongly with the percentage of naive T cells measured by flow cytometry. Total diversity estimates from one million sequenced T cells were considered lower bounds and underestimates. Because donor CMV infection status was unknown, age-related changes in expanded clonotypes were potentially confounded. Bulk unsorted PBMC profiling prevented conclusive comparison of naive and antigen-experienced compartments. Compared with the aged group, more naive CD4+ T cells, fewer expanded clones and increased TCR diversity were shown by the long-lived group, suggesting age selection.

The sequenced sample consisted of blood. The TCR comes from a man aged 25-45 years in good health. The rearranged chain carries TRBV20-1 and TRBJ1-2; 10 bases in the middle match TRBD1. DNA sequence: TGCAGTGCTGTCCGGGACAGGGGATCGTGTGGCTACACCTTC. It specifies CSAVRDRGSCGYTF.